This T cell receptor (beta chain) was recovered during a study of shared clonotypes between healthy human individuals. Study-wide results and limits: Among non-shared clonotypes, generation probabilities were lower than among those shared by all four donors.

The CDR3 spans 14 residues. Germline-derived CDR1 and CDR2 are KGHSH and LQKENI. The J segment lost 4 bases and the V segment lost 4 bases, leaving 0 bases of the junction unmatched. This was a deep-level run. Per the original methods: ImmunoSEQ gave junction-only sequences without quality scores, so filtering differed. Assay: immunoSEQ multiplex PCR; the TCRdb copy retains only in-frame clones and omits some. That table supplies the V and J calls and clone size; D and trimming were determined from the DNA. This table has about 380,000 clones, around 96% appearing once. Turning to this clone: What it binds is unknown. The same CDR3 arises from other DNA sequences in this sample as well.

The source of this sequence is a man between 25 and 39 years old in good health. Sequencing input: memory CD8+ T cells sorted from blood. Subset noted: CD45RO+ cells pooled with CCR7-negative TemRA cells. The V call is TRBV18, the J call TRBJ2-7; 14 positions agree with TRBD2. The CDR3 bases are TGTGCCAGCTCACGGACTAGCGGGAGGTACGAGCAGTACTTC. Protein: CASSRTSGRYEQYF. Variable domain in full (rest from reference TRBV18 and TRBJ2-7): NAGVMQNPRHLVRRRGQEARLRCSPMKGHSHVYWYRQLPEEGLKFMVYLQKENIIDESGMPKERFSAEFPKEGPSILRIQQVVRGDSAAYFCASSRTSGRYEQYFGPGTRLTVT.